This entry describes one T cell receptor beta chain. Its antigen is not known. From germline, CDR1 is MNHNS and CDR2 SASEGT. The CDR3 consists of 17 residues. With V trimmed by 8 bases and J by 0 bases, 11 bases remained unmatched. A single record per CDR3 protein comes from TCRdb applying MiXCR to the reads. The sample has approximately 750,000 distinct CDR3 sequences, 35% to 40% seen once. This record belongs to a study of T cell repertoires in cytomegalovirus infection. Across the whole study: An indication of both CMV infection and matching HLA type came from public TCR beta signatures. The study's findings and limits: Identification of carriers of CMV plus the relevant HLA was achieved through cumulative public TCR beta family frequency. Dominant in the ex vivo response were TCR beta clonotypes restricted by HLA-C and specific for CMV.

The sample taken for sequencing was PBMCs. The chain joins TRBV6-1 to TRBJ2-4; TRBD1 aligns across 9 bases. This receptor was taken from a human donor in good health (CMV status not recorded). Some clones in this sample may be carry-over from other donors' samples. The CDR3 nucleotides read TGTGCCAGCGGGAACAGGGGGCTGACCTCAGCCAAAAACATTCAGTACTTC. Amino acids: CASGNRGLTSAKNIQYF.